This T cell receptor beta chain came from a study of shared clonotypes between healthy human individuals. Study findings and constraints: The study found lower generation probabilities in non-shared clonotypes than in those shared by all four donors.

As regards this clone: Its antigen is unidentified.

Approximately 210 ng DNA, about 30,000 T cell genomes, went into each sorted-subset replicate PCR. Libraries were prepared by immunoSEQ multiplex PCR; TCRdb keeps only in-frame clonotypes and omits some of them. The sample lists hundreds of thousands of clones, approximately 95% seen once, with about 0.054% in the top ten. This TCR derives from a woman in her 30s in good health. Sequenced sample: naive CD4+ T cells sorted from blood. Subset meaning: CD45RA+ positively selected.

The CDR3 DNA reads TGCGCCAGCAGCCCAGGGGGAATCGGAGATCAGCCCCAGCATTTT. This encodes CASSPGGIGDQPQHF. This chain connects TRBV5-1 to TRBJ1-5; TRBD1 agrees at 7 bases. The CDR3 totals 15 residues. Losses at the gene ends were 4 bases for V and 5 bases for J; bases not matched to a gene: 9. Looked up from germline, CDR1 is SGHRS and CDR2 is YFSETQ.